This T cell receptor (beta chain) originates from a study of OX40 agonist ivuxolimab in advanced cancers. Trimming took 8 bases from V and 2 from J, leaving 16 bases between them. The CDR3 spans 15 residues. Germline loops: CDR1 MNHEY, CDR2 SVGAGI. Method: immunoSEQ multiplex PCR; TCRdb's copy keeps in-frame clones and lacks some. The sample yields more than 60,000 clones, around 93% seen once. This chain links TRBV6-5 with TRBJ1-5; a weak D match, TRBD1 (5 bases). The TCR was taken from an adult with an advanced solid tumor such as melanoma, head and neck, liver or kidney cancer. Sequencing used CD4+ or CD8+ T cells sorted from blood, obtained in a trial of the OX40 agonist ivuxolimab. Here the CDR3 reads CASSHPTAGNQPQHF. The DNA of the CDR3 is TGTGCCAGCTCCCATCCGACAGCCGGCAATCAGCCCCAGCATTTT.